This TCR beta chain appears in the sequencing data of a study of neurological immune-mediated disorders. Study observations and caveats: Subjects shared no identical expanded-clone CDR3 amino acid sequences, suggesting private TCR-beta repertoires in all groups.

Many counts were recorded for this clonotype. Its antigen is as yet unknown. This CDR3 is 13 amino acids long. Per the germline V gene, CDR1 is SQVTM and CDR2 is ANQGSEA. V was pared by 7 bases and J by 3 bases, with 16 bases between. One entry per CDR3 protein, called by TCRdb with MiXCR from the 5' RACE reads. The table lists some 16,000 distinct CDR3 sequences, approximately 8.7% of them singletons. There were some 900,000 CD4+ or CD8+ T cells used in the sorted libraries. The clonotype originates from a man aged 45-60 years in good health. The rearrangement uses TRBV29-1 and TRBJ2-7, with D possibly being TRBD1 (5 bases). Sample: CD8+ T cells from blood. CDR3 sequence: CSAAAGSVYEQYF. In DNA, the CDR3 is TGCAGCGCCGCGGCAGGGTCGGTCTACGAGCAGTACTTC.